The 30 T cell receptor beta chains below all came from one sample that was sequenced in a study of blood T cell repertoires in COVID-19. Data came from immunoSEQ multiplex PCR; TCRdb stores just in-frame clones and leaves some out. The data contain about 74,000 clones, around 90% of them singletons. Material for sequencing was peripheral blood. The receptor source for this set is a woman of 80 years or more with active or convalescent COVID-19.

CDR3 DNA sequence: TGTGCCAGCAGGTTCACGGTCAATCAGCCCCAGCATTTT. Residues: CASRFTVNQPQHF. The chain joins TRBV12-3 or TRBV12-4 to TRBJ1-5; the D is unclear. This CDR3 comprises 13 residues. Trimming removed 6 bases from V and 3 bases from J, with 9 bases in between.

This chain's CDR3 is CASSPSSLGTNEKLFF. The CDR3 DNA reads as TGTGCCAGCTCACCCTCGTCTCTCGGAACTAATGAAAAACTGTTTTTT. The chain recombines TRBV18 with TRBJ1-4; D is uncertain. Germline V lookup: CDR1 KGHSH, CDR2 LQKENI. CDR3 length: 16 residues. V was clipped by 3 bases and J by 1 base, with 12 bases between them.

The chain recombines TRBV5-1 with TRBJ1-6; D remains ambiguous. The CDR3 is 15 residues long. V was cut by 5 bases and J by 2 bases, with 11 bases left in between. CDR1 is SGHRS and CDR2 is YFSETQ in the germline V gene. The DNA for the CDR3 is TGCGCCAGCAGTGGTTCCAGTGCCTATAATTCACCCCTCCACTTT. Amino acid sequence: CASSGSSAYNSPLHF.

CDR3 amino acids: CAISGPGDSPLHF. The CDR3 DNA reads TGTGCCATCAGTGGACCAGGGGACTCACCCCTCCACTTT. The chain couples TRBV10-3 to TRBJ1-6; D may be TRBD1 (6 bases). This CDR3 is built from 13 residues. V was cut by 4 bases and J by 10 bases, with 11 bases left in between. In germline, CDR1 is ENHRY, CDR2 SYGVKD.

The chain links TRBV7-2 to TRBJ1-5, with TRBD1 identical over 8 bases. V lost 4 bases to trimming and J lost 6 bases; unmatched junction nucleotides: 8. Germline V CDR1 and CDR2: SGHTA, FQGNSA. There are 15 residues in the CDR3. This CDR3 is CASSWIGQGFQPQHF. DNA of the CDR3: TGTGCCAGCAGCTGGATCGGACAGGGCTTTCAGCCCCAGCATTTT.

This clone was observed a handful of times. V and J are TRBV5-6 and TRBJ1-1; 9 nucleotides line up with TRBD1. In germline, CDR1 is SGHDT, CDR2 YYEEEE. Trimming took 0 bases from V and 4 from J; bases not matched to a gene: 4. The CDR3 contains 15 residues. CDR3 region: CASSLVGQGTTEAFF. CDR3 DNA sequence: TGTGCCAGCAGCTTGGTGGGACAGGGCACCACTGAAGCTTTCTTT.

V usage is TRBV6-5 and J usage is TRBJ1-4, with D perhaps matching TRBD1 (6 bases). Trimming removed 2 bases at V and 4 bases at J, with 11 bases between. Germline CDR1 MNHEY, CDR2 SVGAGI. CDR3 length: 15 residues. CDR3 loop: CASSYTDRYNEKLFF. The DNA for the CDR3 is TGTGCCAGCAGTTACACGGACAGATATAATGAAAAACTGTTTTTT.

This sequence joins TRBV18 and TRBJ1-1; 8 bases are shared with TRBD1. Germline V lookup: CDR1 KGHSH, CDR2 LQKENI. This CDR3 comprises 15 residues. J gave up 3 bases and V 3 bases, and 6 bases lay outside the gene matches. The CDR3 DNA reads TGTGCCAGCTCACCCCGACAGGGGAGGGACACTGAAGCTTTCTTT. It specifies CASSPRQGRDTEAFF.

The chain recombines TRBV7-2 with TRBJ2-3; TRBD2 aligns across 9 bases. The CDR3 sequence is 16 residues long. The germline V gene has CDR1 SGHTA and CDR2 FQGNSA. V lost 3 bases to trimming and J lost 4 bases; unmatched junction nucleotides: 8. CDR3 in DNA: TGTGCCAGCAGCTTTATAGCGGGAGTCGGGTCAGATACGCAGTATTTT. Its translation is CASSFIAGVGSDTQYF.

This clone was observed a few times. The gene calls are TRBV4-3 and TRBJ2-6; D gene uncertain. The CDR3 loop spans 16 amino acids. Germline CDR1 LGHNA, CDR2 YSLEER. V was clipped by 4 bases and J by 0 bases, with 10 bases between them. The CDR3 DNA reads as TGCGCCAGCAGCCGCAACACCGTCTCTGGGGCCAACGTCCTGACTTTC. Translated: CASSRNTVSGANVLTF.

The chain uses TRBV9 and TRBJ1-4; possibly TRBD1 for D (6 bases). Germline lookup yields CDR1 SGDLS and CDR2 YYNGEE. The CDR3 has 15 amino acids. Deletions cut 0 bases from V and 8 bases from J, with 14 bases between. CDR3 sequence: CASSVDGGRGEKLFF. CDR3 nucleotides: TGTGCCAGCAGCGTAGATGGGGGCCGAGGCGAAAAACTGTTTTTT.

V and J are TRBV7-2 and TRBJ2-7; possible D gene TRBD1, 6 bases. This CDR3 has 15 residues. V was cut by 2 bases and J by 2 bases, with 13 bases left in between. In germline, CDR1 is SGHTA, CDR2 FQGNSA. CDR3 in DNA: TGTGCCAGCAGCTTAAGAGCCAGGGGTCCCTACGAGCAGTACTTC. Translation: CASSLRARGPYEQYF.

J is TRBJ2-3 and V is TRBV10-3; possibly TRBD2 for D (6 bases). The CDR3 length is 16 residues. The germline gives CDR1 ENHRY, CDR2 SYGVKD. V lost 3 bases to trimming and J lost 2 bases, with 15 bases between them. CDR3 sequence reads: CAISDAGTQATDTQYF. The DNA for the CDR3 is TGTGCCATCAGTGATGCCGGGACTCAGGCCACAGATACGCAGTATTTT.

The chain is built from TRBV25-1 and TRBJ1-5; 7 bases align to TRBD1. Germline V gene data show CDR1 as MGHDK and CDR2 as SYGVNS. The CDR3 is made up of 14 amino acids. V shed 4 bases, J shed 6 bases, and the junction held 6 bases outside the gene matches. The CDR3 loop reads CASSAAGGGQPQHF. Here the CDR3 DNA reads TGTGCCAGCAGTGCAGCAGGGGGTGGTCAGCCCCAGCATTTT.

DNA of the CDR3: TGTGCCAGTAGATCAGGGTTACAGCCCCAGCATTTT. Encoded protein: CASRSGLQPQHF. This rearrangement joins TRBV19 to TRBJ1-5; D possibly corresponds to TRBD1 (5 bases). Germline CDR1 is LNHDA and CDR2 is SQIVND (reference sequence). V was trimmed by 6 bases and J by 7 bases, leaving 10 bases between them. The CDR3 extends over 12 amino acids.

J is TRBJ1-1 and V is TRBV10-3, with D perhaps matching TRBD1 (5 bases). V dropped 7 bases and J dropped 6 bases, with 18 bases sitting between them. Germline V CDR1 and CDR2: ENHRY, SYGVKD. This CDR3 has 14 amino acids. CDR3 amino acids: CAIKRRVGEAEAFF. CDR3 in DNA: TGTGCCATCAAACGCAGGGTTGGGGAAGCTGAAGCTTTCTTT.

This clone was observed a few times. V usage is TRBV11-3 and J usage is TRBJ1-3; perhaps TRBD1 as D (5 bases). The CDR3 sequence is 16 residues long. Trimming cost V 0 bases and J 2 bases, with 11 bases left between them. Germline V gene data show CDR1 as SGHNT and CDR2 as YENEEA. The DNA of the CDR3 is TGTGCCAGCAGCTTAGATTTTACAGGAACTGGAAACACCATATATTTT. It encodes CASSLDFTGTGNTIYF.

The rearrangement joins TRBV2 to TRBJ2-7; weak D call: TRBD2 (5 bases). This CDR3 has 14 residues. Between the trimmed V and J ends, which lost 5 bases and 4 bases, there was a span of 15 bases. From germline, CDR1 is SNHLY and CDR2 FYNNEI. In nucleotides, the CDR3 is TGTGCCAGCAGTCGATCTTTGGGCGGGTACGAGCAGTACTTC. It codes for CASSRSLGGYEQYF.

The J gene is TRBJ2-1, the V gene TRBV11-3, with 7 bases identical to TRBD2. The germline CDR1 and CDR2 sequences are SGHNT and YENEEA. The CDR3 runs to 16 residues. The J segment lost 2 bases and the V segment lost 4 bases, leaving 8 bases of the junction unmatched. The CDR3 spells CASSSRGAGTYNEQFF. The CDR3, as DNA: TGTGCCAGCAGCTCCAGAGGAGCGGGAACCTACAATGAGCAGTTCTTC. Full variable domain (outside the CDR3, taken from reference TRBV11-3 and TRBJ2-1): EAGVVQSPRYKIIEKKQPVAFWCNPISGHNTLYWYLQNLGQGPELLIRYENEEAVDDSQLPKDRFSAERLKGVDSTLKIQPAELGDSAVYLCASSSRGAGTYNEQFFGPGTRLTVL.

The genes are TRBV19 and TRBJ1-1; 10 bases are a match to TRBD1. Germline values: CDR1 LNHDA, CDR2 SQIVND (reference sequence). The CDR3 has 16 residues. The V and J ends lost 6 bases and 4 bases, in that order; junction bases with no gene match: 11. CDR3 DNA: TGTGCCAGTAGCCCCTTCGGGACAGGGGCCGGCACTGAAGCTTTCTTT. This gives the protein CASSPFGTGAGTEAFF.

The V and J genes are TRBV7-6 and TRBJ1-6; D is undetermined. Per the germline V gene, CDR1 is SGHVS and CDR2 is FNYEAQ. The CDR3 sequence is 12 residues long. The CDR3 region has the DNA TGTGCTTCTGGTGGGAGAAATTCACCCCTCCACTTT. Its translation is CASGGRNSPLHF.

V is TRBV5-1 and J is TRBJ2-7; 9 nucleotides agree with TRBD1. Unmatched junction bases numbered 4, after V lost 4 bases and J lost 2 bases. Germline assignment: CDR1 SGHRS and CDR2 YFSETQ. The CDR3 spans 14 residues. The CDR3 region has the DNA TGCGCCAGCAGCCGGGACAGGGAGACCTACGAGCAGTACTTC. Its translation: CASSRDRETYEQYF.

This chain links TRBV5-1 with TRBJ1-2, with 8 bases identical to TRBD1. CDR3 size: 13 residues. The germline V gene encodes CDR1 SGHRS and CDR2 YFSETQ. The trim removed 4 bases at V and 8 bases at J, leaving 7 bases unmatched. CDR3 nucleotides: TGCGCCAGCAGCCGAAACAGGGGGAGCGGCTACACCTTC. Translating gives CASSRNRGSGYTF.

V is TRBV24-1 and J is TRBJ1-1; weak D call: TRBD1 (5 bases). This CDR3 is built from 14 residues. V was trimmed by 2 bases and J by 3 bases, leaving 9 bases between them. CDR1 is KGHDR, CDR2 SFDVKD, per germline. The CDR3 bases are TGTGCCACCAGTGATTCCACGGGGGACACTGAAGCTTTCTTT. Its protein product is CATSDSTGDTEAFF.

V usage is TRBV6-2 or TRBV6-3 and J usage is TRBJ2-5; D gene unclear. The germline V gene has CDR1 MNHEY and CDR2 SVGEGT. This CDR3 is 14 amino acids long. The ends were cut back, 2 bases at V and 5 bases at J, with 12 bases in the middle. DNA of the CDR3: TGTGCCAGCAGTTACAGTGCTGGTGGCGAGACCCAGTACTTC. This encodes CASSYSAGGETQYF.

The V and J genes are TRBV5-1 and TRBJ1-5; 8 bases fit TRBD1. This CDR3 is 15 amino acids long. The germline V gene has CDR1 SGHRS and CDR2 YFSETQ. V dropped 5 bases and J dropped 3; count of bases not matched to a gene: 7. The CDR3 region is CASRPSGGSNQPQHF. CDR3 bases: TGCGCCAGCAGGCCGTCAGGGGGCTCCAATCAGCCCCAGCATTTT.

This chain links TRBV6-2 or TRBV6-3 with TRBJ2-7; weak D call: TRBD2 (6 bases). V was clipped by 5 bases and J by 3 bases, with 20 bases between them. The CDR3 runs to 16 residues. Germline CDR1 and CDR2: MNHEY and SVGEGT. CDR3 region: CASSPRGAPRDYEQYF. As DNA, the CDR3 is TGTGCCAGCAGTCCCCGCGGGGCCCCAAGGGACTACGAGCAGTACTTC.

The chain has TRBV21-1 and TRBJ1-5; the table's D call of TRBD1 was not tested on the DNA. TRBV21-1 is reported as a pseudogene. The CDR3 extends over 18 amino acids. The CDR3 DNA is TGTGCCAGCAGCAACCCAGGGTCCGACGATATTAGCAATCAGCCCCAGCATTTT. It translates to CASSNPGSDDISNQPQHF.

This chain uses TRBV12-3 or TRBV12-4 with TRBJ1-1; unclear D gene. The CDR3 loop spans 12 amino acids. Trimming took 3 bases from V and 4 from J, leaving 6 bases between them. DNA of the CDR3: TGTGCCAGCAGTTTCCCAGGCACTGAAGCTTTCTTT. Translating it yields CASSFPGTEAFF.

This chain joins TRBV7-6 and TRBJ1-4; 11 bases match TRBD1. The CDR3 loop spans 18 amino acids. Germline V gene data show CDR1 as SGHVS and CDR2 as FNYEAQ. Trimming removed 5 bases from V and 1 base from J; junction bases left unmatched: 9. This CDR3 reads CASSDGQGAVVTNEKLFF. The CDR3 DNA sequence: TGTGCCAGCAGCGACGGACAGGGGGCCGTGGTAACTAATGAAAAACTGTTTTTT. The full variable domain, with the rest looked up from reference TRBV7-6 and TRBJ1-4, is GAGVSQSPRYKVTKRGQDVALRCDPISGHVSLYWYRQALGQGPEFLTYFNYEAQQDKSGLPNDRFSAERPEGSISTLTIQRTEQRDSAMYRCASSDGQGAVVTNEKLFFGSGTQLSVL.